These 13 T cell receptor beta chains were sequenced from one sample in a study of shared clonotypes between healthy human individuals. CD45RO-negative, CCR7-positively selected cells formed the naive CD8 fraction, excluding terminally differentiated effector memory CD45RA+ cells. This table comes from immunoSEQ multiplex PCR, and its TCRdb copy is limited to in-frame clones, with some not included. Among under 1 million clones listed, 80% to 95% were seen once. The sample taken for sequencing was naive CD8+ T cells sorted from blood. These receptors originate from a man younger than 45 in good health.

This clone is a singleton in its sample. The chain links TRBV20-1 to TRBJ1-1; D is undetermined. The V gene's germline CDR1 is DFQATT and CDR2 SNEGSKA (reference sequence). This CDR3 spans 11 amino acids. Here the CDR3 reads CSALANTEAFF. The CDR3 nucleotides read TGCAGCGCCTTGGCGAACACTGAAGCTTTCTTT.

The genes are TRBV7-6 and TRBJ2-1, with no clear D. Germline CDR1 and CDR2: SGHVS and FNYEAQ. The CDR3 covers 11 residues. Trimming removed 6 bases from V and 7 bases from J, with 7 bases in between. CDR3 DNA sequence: TGTGCCAGCAGAGTTGGTAATGAGCAGTTCTTC. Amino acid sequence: CASRVGNEQFF.

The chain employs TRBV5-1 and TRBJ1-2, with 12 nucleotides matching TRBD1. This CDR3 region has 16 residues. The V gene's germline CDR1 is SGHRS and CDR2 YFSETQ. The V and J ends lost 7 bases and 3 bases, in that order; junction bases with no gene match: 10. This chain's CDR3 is CASRNRDRGPDYGYTF. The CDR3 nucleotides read TGCGCCAGCCGGAACCGGGACAGGGGGCCCGACTATGGCTACACCTTC.

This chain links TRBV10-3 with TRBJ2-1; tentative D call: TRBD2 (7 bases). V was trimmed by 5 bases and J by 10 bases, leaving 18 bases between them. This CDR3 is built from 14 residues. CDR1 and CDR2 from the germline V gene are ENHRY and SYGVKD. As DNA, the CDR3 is TGTGCCATCAGTCCGGGGGGCGAGACGGACGAGCAGTTCTTC. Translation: CAISPGGETDEQFF.

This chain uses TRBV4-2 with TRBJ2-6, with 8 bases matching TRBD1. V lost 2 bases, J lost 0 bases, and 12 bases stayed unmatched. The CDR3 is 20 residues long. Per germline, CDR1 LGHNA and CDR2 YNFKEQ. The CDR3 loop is CASSQNPGTGRPSGANVLTF. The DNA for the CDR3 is TGTGCCAGCAGCCAAAACCCCGGGACAGGCCGTCCCTCTGGGGCCAACGTCCTGACTTTC.

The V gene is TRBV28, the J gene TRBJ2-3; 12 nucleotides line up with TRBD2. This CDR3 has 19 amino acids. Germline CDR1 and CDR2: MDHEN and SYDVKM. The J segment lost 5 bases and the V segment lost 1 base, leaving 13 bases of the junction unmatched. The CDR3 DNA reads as TGTGCCAGCAGTTTATTGTCTAGCGGGAGGGCGATTTCCCAAGATACGCAGTATTTT. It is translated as CASSLLSSGRAISQDTQYF.

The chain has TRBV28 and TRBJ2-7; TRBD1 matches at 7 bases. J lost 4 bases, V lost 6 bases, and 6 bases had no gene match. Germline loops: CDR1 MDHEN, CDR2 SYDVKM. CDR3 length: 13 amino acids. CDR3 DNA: TGTGCCAGCAGCCCGAACAGGGGATACGAGCAGTACTTC. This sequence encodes CASSPNRGYEQYF.

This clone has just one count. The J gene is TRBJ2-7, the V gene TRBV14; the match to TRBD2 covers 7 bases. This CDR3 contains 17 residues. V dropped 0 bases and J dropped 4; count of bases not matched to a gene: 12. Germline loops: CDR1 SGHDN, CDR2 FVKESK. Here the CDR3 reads CASSQDLSGEGQYEQYF. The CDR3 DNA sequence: TGTGCCAGCAGCCAAGACCTGTCGGGGGAGGGCCAGTACGAGCAGTACTTC.

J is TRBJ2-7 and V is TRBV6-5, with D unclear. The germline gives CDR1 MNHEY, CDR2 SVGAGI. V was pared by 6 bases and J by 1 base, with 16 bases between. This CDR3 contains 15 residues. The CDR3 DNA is TGTGCCAGCAGCCCCTCAAGGGCTCCTTCCTACGAGCAGTACTTC. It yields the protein CASSPSRAPSYEQYF.

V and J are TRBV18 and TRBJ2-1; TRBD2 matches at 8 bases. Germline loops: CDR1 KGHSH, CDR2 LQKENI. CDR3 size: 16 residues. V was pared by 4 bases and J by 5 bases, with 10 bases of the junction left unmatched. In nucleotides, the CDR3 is TGTGCCAGCTCACGAACCGGGACTAGACAGCACAATGAGCAGTTCTTC. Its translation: CASSRTGTRQHNEQFF.

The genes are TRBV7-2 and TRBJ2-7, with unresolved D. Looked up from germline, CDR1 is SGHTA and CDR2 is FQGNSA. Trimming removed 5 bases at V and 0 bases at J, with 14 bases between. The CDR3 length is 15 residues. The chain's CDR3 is CASSPRVGSSYEQYF. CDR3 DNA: TGTGCCAGCAGCCCAAGGGTCGGCAGCTCCTACGAGCAGTACTTC.

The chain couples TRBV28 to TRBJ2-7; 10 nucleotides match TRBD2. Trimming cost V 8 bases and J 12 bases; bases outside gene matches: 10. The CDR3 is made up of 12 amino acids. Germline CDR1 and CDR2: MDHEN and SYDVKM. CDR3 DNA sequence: TGTGCCAGCTCCCCCCTAGCGGGAGTTTTGTACTTC. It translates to CASSPLAGVLYF.

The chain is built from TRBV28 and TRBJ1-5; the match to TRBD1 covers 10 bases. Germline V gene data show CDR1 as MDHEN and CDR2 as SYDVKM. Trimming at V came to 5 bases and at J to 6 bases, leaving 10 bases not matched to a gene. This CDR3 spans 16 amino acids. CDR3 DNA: TGTGCCAGCAGTGCTCGGGACAGGGGTTTTGCTCAGCCCCAGCATTTT. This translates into CASSARDRGFAQPQHF. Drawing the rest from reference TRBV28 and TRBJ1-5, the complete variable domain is DVKVTQSSRYLVKRTGEKVFLECVQDMDHENMFWYRQDPGLGLRLIYFSYDVKMKEKGDIPEGYSVSREKKERFSLILESASTNQTSMYLCASSARDRGFAQPQHFGDGTRLSIL.